The 8 T cell receptor beta chains given below trace back to one sample, sequenced in a study of shared clonotypes between healthy human individuals. As defined, naive CD8 cells were CD45RO-negative and positively selected for CCR7, with terminally differentiated effector memory CD45RA+ cells excluded. The assay was immunoSEQ multiplex PCR, and TCRdb's table has in-frame clones only and misses some. Of about 2.2 million clones in the sample, about 92% are singletons; the top ten hold 1.5% to 2%. Sequenced material: naive CD8+ T cells from PBMCs. The receptor source for this set is a man aged 18 to 35 in good health. Some clones in this sample may be carry-over from other donors' samples.

The chain joins TRBV10-3 to TRBJ1-2; 11 bases are shared with TRBD1. J was trimmed by 2 bases and V by 3 bases; bases with no gene match: 8. The germline V gene encodes CDR1 ENHRY and CDR2 SYGVKD. This CDR3 is 17 amino acids long. CDR3 in amino acids: CAISDGRTGGANYGYTF. The CDR3 DNA reads TGTGCCATCAGTGACGGGAGGACAGGGGGCGCGAACTATGGCTACACCTTC.

The chain recombines TRBV5-1 with TRBJ1-1; D might be TRBD1 (5 bases). The germline CDR1 and CDR2 sequences are SGHRS and YFSETQ. This CDR3 comprises 17 residues. Trimming left V 4 bases short and J 1 base short, with 20 bases between. CDR3 coding DNA: TGCGCCAGCAGCGGCCGACTGGGACGCACTACGAACACTGAAGCTTTCTTT. Residues: CASSGRLGRTTNTEAFF.

The V gene is TRBV4-1, the J gene TRBJ2-7, with 12 nucleotides matching TRBD2. With V trimmed by 1 base and J by 0 bases, 4 bases remained unmatched. Germline assignment: CDR1 MGHRA and CDR2 YSYEKL. The CDR3 covers 17 residues. CDR3 nucleotides: TGCGCCAGCAGCCAAGTGGGACTAGCGGGCACCTCCTACGAGCAGTACTTC. Its protein is CASSQVGLAGTSYEQYF.

In this sample, this clone turned up once. In DNA, the CDR3 is TGTGCCAGTAGTCTCGGAGCGATAGAAGCTTTCTTT. Residues: CASSLGAIEAFF. The V and J genes are TRBV19 and TRBJ1-1; D unclear. V was trimmed by 5 bases and J by 8 bases, leaving 12 bases between them. The CDR3 spans 12 residues. CDR1 is LNHDA, CDR2 SQIVND, per germline (reference sequence). Full variable domain (outside the CDR3, taken from reference TRBV19 and TRBJ1-1): DGGITQSPKYLFRKEGQNVTLSCEQNLNHDAMYWYRQDPGQGLRLIYYSQIVNDFQKGDIAEGYSVSREKKESFPLTVTSAQKNPTAFYLCASSLGAIEAFFGQGTRLTVV.

As regards this clone: Other DNA sequences in this sample translate to the same CDR3. This chain uses TRBV9 with TRBJ2-7; D is undetermined. Deletions cut 5 bases from V and 3 bases from J, with 6 bases between. Germline CDR1 is SGDLS and CDR2 is YYNGEE. The CDR3 runs 11 residues. CDR3 nucleotide sequence: TGTGCCAGCAGTCCGGGCTACGAGCAGTACTTC. Its protein product is CASSPGYEQYF.

J is TRBJ2-1 and V is TRBV7-2, with D perhaps matching TRBD2 (5 bases). Per germline, CDR1 SGHTA and CDR2 FQGNSA. The CDR3 has 15 residues. With 4 bases removed from V and 2 bases from J, the gap between germline ends came to 12 bases. The DNA for the CDR3 is TGTGCCAGCAGCTCACTCACCGGGGCCTACAATGAGCAGTTCTTC. Its protein product is CASSSLTGAYNEQFF.

As concerns this clone: Other DNA sequences in the sample encode the same CDR3. The chain carries TRBV27 and TRBJ2-2; no reliable D call. CDR1 MNHEY and CDR2 SMNVEV come from the germline V gene (reference sequence). The CDR3 totals 13 residues. Trimming removed 3 bases at V and 2 bases at J, with 4 bases between. The CDR3 DNA reads TGTGCCAGCAGTTTTTTCAACACCGGGGAGCTGTTTTTT. It translates to CASSFFNTGELFF.

Only one count was recorded for this clone. The chain carries TRBV19 and TRBJ1-2, with D possibly matching TRBD1 (6 bases). The CDR3 totals 16 residues. The V end was cut by 9 bases, the J end by 6 bases, with 26 bases between. CDR1 LNHDA and CDR2 SQIVND come from the germline V gene (reference sequence). CDR3 nucleotide sequence: TGTGCCAGCCACATGGGGCCCTGGACAGCCATTCATGGCTACACCTTC. Translating it yields CASHMGPWTAIHGYTF.